The T cell receptor beta chain described here comes from a study of post-analysis software for immune sequencing data. Background on the study: Both relapsing-remitting and secondary progressive multiple sclerosis featured among the disease courses, as did progressive-relapsing multiple sclerosis. Study-level results: Patients had higher frequencies than controls of roughly five TRBV segments, including TRBV5-6, TRBV5-1 and TRBV20-1.

TCR beta libraries were prepared from cDNA with unique molecular identifiers. TCRdb ran MiXCR on the PCR reads and lists one entry per CDR3 protein. The table includes roughly 800,000 distinct CDR3 sequences, about half detected once. Per the germline V gene, CDR1 is SEHNR and CDR2 is FQNEAQ (reference sequence). The CDR3 has 15 residues. V gave up 5 bases and J gave up 0 bases; unmatched junction bases: 7. This clonotype was counted only a few times. Its antigen is still unknown. This TCR derives from a girl aged 5 to 17 with multiple sclerosis. The V and J genes are TRBV7-9 and TRBJ2-7, with 7 bases that match TRBD2. The material sequenced was blood. The CDR3 sequence: CASSPSGSYSYEQYF. The CDR3, as DNA: TGTGCCAGCAGCCCTAGCGGAAGCTACTCCTACGAGCAGTACTTC. The entire variable domain, with the rest obtained from reference TRBV7-9 and TRBJ2-7, is as follows: DTGVSQNPRHKITKRGQNVTFRCDPISEHNRLYWYRQTLGQGPEFLTYFQNEAQLEKSRLLSDRFSAERPKGSFSTLEIQRTEQGDSAMYLCASSPSGSYSYEQYFGPGTRLTVT.